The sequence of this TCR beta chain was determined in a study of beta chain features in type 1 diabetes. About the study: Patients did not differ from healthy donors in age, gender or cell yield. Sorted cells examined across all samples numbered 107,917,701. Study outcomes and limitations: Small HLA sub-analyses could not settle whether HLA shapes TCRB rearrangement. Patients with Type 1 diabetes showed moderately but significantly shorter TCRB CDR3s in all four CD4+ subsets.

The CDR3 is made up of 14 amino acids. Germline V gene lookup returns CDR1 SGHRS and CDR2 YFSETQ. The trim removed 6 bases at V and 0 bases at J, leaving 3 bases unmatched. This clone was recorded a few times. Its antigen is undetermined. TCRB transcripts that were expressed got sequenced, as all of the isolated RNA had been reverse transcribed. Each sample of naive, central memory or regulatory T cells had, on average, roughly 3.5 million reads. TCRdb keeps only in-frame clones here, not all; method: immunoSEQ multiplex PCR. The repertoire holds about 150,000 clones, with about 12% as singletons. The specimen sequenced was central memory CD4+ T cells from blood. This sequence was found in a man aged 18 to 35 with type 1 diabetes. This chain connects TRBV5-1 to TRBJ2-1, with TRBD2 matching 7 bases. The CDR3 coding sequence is TGCGCCAGCAAGCGGGGCGGCTCCTACAATGAGCAGTTCTTC. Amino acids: CASKRGGSYNEQFF.